This TCR beta chain comes out of a study of naive and memory T cell subsets. General study results and limits: In CD4 and CD8 cells, diversity dropped from naive through EMRA.

From the second PCR step, alpha and beta chains were amplified apart. Four subsets defined by CD45RA and CD27 were sorted after CD3, CD4, CD8 and live/dead staining. Remarks on this clonotype: Its specificity is not known.

V lost 6 bases, J lost 1 base, and 6 bases stayed unmatched. The CDR3 loop spans 15 amino acids. Germline V lookup: CDR1 DFQATT, CDR2 SNEGSKA (reference sequence). The beta constant-region primer was an equimolar mix of two oligonucleotides covering TRBC1 and TRBC2. The cDNA 3' end received a ligated single-stranded oligonucleotide carrying the SP2 primer and a 12-nucleotide UMI. TCRdb fed the UMI-ligation and nested PCR reads into MiXCR, producing one record per CDR3 protein. The table records over 75,000 distinct CDR3 sequences, about an eighth of them present only once. Sequencing was performed on central memory CD4+ T cells from blood. This TCR was sampled from a human donor in good health. The V gene is TRBV20-1, the J gene TRBJ2-4; 10 nucleotides agree with TRBD1. CDR3 in amino acids: CSAPRGQGAKNIQYF. In DNA form, the CDR3 reads TGCAGTGCCCCCCGGGGACAGGGGGCCAAAAACATTCAGTACTTC.